This entry concerns a single TCR beta chain. This clonotype was counted ten times or more. It lacks a known antigen. Base qualities were left out, and no much larger clone turns up one base away. In light of the paper, this sample's time point label describes: newly diagnosed GD, antithyroid drugs for less than 3 months. For both TCR sequencing and RNA sequencing, RNA was extracted from PBMCs using TRIzol. Graves' disease was diagnosed according to American Thyroid Association guidelines. Patients for the study were recruited at an endocrinology department in Xi'an, China. Each patient gave around 9 milliliters of peripheral blood, collected in an EDTA anticoagulant tube. Ficoll Paque Plus density gradient separation was used to isolate PBMCs, and no further T cell sorting was performed. An Agilent 2100 Bioanalyzer and agarose gel were used to check RNA quality, and a NanoDrop 2000 was used to measure RNA concentration.

The method was multiplex PCR. TCRdb names Illumina HiSeq 4000 as the instrument used. To build TCR beta libraries, CDR3 regions were amplified by Arm-PCR using iRepertoire HTBI primers. Before sequencing, the PCR products underwent gel purification. The paper's data handling went like this. Gene usage analysis of CDR3 amino acid clonotypes used the approximately 62 TRBV and approximately 13 TRBJ segments found across samples. Filtered high-quality paired reads were merged into contigs using COPE and FqMerger. Contigs were aligned with BLAST to IMGT TRBV, TRBD and TRBJ reference genes, and CDR3 was defined per IMGT. Any clonotype with a frequency above 0.1% was counted as a highly expanded clone. Repertoire diversity was measured by Shannon entropy, and V-J evenness by the Gini coefficient. Public clonotypes were defined as clonotypes shared by more than one individual. TCRdb trimmed the raw reads at Q25, called clones with MiXCR and kept productive beta chains. Records with the same CDR3 protein are collapsed into one entry carrying the most frequent genes and DNA. These V and J calls are TCRdb output, not the study's own analysis. The sample table contains about 620,000 distinct CDR3 sequences; only one count was recorded for roughly 15% of them. Around 18% of the sample comes from the top ten.

The data belong to a study of regulatory T cells in long-lasting Graves disease (TCRdb year 2021). For context, the study as a whole: Newly diagnosed Graves' disease patients had taken antithyroid drugs for less than 3 months. This study used TCR sequencing and RNA sequencing of peripheral blood to compare persistent Graves' disease patients against newly diagnosed Graves' disease patients. The study was registered as a clinical trial and conducted in China. A total of around 35 samples underwent TCR sequencing: around 13 from persistent and around 20 from newly diagnosed Graves' disease patients.

The germline V gene gives CDR1 as SGHRS and CDR2 as YFSETQ. From the cysteine up to the phenylalanine, the CDR3 has a length of 15 residues. The only DNA kept is the CDR3, 45 bases in frame from the first base. V gives up 0 bases and J gives up 1 base, and the segment between their germline ends measures 10 bases. What the study reported, not specific to this receptor: Sequencing and analysis were restricted to the TCR beta chain. As a limitation, the authors acknowledged that the small sample size may reduce accuracy. Persistent disease showed preferential use of TRBV28, TRBJ1-2 and TRBJ2-5, whereas newly diagnosed disease favored TRBV20-1 and TRBJ2-1. Patients with persistent disease shared more public clonotypes (fewer than 3,000) than newly diagnosed patients did (approximately 1,000). The study examined only peripheral blood because the primary lesion, thyroid tissue, could not be accessed. Compared with newly diagnosed patients, patients with persistent Graves' disease had lower TCR Shannon entropy and fewer highly expanded clones, which suggests clonal expansion.

These data were likewise used in another study, on T cells in Graves' hyperthyroidism and ophthalmopathy. Drawing on the second study: A patient counted as having stable Graves' hyperthyroidism if no progression to ophthalmopathy occurred over 18 months of follow-up. Hyperthyroidism patients were aged 18 to 65 years and newly diagnosed, with disease duration of less than 2 months. The study excluded patients with uncontrolled infections, other autoimmune diseases, pregnancy or lactation. Diagnoses were established on the basis of clinical symptoms, serum thyroxine and TRAb, thyroid ultrasound, and orbital computed tomography. The TCR CDR3 was subjected to a first round of RT-PCR using the HTBI primer set and the Qiagen OneStep RT-PCR kit. Most expanded thyroid clonotypes (frequency above 0.001) were also detected in blood, suggesting blood repertoires may reflect thyroid immune responses. A 13 V-J signature model separated ophthalmopathy from stable hyperthyroidism, with approximately 86% sensitivity and roughly 81% specificity in cross-validation and 80%/75% in testing. In validation, progression to ophthalmopathy was predicted by the model with approximately 67% sensitivity and roughly 76% specificity, a median of about 6.8 months before onset. To identify distinguishing TCR V-J signatures, a discovery cohort of around 100 patients was used, comprising some 45 with Graves' ophthalmopathy and around 57 with stable Graves' hyperthyroidism. An independent validation cohort of around 19 hyperthyroidism patients and 17 patients who later progressed to ophthalmopathy tested prospective prediction of ophthalmopathy. For training and testing, the 100 or so patients in the discovery cohort were randomly divided in a 7:3 ratio. In addition, the study compared T-cell repertoires in thyroid tissue and in blood from over 5 Graves' hyperthyroidism patients. Once sampling was done, hyperthyroidism patients were given methimazole at a starting dose of 30 mg daily, whereas ophthalmopathy patients were given high-dose intravenous methylprednisolone. The libraries were constructed in a second round of multiplex PCR and then size-selected and purified. The libraries were sequenced on an Illumina HiSeq2000 using paired-end 100 bp reads. SOAPnuke was used to process the raw data, with reads discarded if the reads contained adapters or uncalled bases, had a mean Phred below 15, or lacked an exact constant-primer or identifier match. High-quality paired reads were merged using COPE v1.2.5, and each unique nucleotide sequence was defined as a clonotype. Clonotypes were aligned to IMGT TRBV, TRBD and TRBJ reference segments using MiTCR v1.1. The analysis included only V-J combinations with a frequency above 0.0001, which together covered approximately 99% of the repertoires. A TCS score was defined as the ratio of F50 (clonal expansion) to E x V (chaos), with BLOSUM62-based TCRdist applied between CDR3 peptides within each V-J. Welch's t-statistics and random forest reduced around 520 V-J features to 10 to 15, which were used in a naive Bayes classifier (R e1071). No statistical method was used to fix the sample size in advance, and group allocation was not hidden from the investigators. According to the paper, TCR Vbeta CDR3 sequencing was carried out on roughly 130 peripheral blood samples, which came from over 40 ophthalmopathy, fewer than 80 hyperthyroidism and roughly 17 progressor patients.

Sequences were derived from peripheral blood mononuclear cells (PBMCs), sampled at new diagnosis, from a patient treated with antithyroid drugs. This TCR was recovered from a woman aged 25-40 years with Graves disease. Donor details come from another sample of the same person, matched by shared clones. The sequence joins TRBV5-1 to TRBJ1-1, with TRBD1 as a weak D call on 5 bases. The CDR3 protein is CASSLGQNRNTEAFF. DNA sequence: TGCGCCAGCAGCTTGGGACAGAATCGGAACACTGAAGCTTTCTTT. The reference TRBV5-1 and TRBJ1-1 proteins fill in what lies around the CDR3, so the full variable domain reads KAGVTQTPRYLIKTRGQQVTLSCSPISGHRSVSWYQQTPGQGLQFLFEYFSETQRNKGNFPGRFSGRQFSNSRSEMNVSTLELGDSALYLCASSLGQNRNTEAFFGQGTRLTVV.